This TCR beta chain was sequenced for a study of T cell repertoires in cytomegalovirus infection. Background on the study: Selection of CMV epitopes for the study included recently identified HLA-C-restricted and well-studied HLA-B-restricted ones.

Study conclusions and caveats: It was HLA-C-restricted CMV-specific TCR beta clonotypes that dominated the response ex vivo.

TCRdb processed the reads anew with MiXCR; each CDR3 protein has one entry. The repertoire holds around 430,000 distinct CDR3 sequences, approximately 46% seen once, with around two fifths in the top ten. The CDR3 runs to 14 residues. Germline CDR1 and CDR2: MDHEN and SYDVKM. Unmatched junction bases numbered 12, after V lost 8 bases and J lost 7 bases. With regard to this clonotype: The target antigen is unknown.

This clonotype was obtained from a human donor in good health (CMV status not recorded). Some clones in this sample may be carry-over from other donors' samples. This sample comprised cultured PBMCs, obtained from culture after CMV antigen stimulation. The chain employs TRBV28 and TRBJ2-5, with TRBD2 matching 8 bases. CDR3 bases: TGTGCCAGCGCTTCGGGGGGGCCGCCGGGGACCCAGTACTTC. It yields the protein CASASGGPPGTQYF. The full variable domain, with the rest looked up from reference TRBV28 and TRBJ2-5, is DVKVTQSSRYLVKRTGEKVFLECVQDMDHENMFWYRQDPGLGLRLIYFSYDVKMKEKGDIPEGYSVSREKKERFSLILESASTNQTSMYLCASASGGPPGTQYFGPGTRLLVL.